This T cell receptor beta chain was sequenced in a study of neurological immune-mediated disorders. With 10-nucleotide random UMIs included, cDNA was synthesized by 5'RACE. From 15-18 subjects, each sequencing run yielded over 160 million TCR-beta sequences. TCRdb processed the 5' RACE reads anew with MiXCR; each CDR3 protein has one entry. The data contain approximately 28,000 distinct CDR3 sequences, 13% of them seen just once; the ten biggest clones take up around 5%. Whole-study findings and limits: No sharing of CDR3 amino acid sequences was observed among expanded clones across subjects, suggesting private repertoires in all groups.

This CDR3 spans 14 amino acids. V shed 4 bases and J 2 bases; nucleotides not matched to a gene: 6. In germline, CDR1 is DFQATT, CDR2 SNEGSKA (reference sequence). As for time point: technical triplicate 2. The study built sorted libraries from some 960,000 CD4+ or CD8+ T cells. This clonotype was detected ten times or more. Its antigen is unknown. This chain uses TRBV20-1 with TRBJ2-5, with TRBD1 matching over 8 bases. Sequencing was done on a sample of CD4+ T cells from blood. This receptor was taken from a female donor with HTLV-1-associated myelopathy (HAM/TSP). The CDR3 reads CSAKAGGGQETQYF. In DNA, the CDR3 is TGCAGTGCTAAGGCAGGGGGCGGACAAGAGACCCAGTACTTC.